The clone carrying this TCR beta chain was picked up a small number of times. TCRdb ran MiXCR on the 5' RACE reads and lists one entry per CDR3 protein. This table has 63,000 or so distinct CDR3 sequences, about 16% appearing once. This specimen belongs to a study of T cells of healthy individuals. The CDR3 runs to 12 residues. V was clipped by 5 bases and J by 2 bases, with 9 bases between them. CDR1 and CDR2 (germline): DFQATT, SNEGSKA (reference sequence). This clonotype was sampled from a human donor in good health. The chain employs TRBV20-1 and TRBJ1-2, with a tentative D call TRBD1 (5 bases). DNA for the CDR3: TGCAGTGCTTCTCGGGACAACTATGGCTACACCTTC. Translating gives CSASRDNYGYTF.